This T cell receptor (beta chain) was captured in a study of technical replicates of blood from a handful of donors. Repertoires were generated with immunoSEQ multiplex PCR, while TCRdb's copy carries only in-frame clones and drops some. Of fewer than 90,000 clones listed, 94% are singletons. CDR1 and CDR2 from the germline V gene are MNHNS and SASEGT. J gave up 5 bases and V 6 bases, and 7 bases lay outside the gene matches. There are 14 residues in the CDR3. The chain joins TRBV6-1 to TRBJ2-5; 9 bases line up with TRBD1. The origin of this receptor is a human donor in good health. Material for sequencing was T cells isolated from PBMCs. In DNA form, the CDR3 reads TGTGCCAGCAGCCGGGACAGGGCGCGCGAGACCCAGTACTTC. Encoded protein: CASSRDRARETQYF.